The T cell receptor (gamma chain) described here comes from a study of intestinal T cells in coeliac disease. Study-wide results and limits: CDR3 sequence counts may reflect PCR duplicates rather than true repeats.

The TRG library came from roughly 200 ng of biopsy DNA amplified with LymphoTrack primers. TCRdb re-called the multiplex PCR reads with CATT. Among more than 300 gamma-chain clones listed, approximately 51% were seen once. On this clone itself: Its antigen is undetermined. At one end, the junction sequence differs from germline, possibly due to a read error.

Germline CDR1 is GITISATS and CDR2 is ISYDGTV (reference sequence). There are 16 residues in the CDR3. Each case's genomic DNA was extracted from ten approximately 5.1-µm formalin-fixed paraffin-embedded scrolls. This rearrangement joins TRGV9 to TRGJ1 or TRGJ2. The TCR sequence derives from a human donor with celiac disease. Source material: a duodenal biopsy. DNA for the CDR3: TGTGCCTTGCGGGAGGTGCCCCTAGGGTCGCGGTATAAGAAACTTTTT. As protein: CALREVPLGSRYKKLF.